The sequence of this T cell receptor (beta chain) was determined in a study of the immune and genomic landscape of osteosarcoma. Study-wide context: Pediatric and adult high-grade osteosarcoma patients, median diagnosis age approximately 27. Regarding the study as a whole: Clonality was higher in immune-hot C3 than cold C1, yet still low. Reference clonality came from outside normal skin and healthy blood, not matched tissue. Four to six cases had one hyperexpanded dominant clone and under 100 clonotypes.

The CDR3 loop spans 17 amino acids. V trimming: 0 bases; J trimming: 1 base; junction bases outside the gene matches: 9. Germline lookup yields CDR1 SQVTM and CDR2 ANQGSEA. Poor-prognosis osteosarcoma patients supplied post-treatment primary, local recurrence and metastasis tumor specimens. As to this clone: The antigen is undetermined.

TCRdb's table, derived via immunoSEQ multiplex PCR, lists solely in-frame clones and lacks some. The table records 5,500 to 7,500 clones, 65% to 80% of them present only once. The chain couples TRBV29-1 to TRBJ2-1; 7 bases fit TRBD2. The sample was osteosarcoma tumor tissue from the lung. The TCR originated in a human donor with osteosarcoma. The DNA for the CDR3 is TGCAGCGTTGAAGAGCTGGGCGGGAGAGGGTCCTACAATGAGCAGTTCTTC. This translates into CSVEELGGRGSYNEQFF.